This T cell receptor beta chain is from a study of graft-versus-host responses after intestinal transplantation. Study-wide findings and caveats: Patients who carried graft-donor T cell macrochimerism also had high graft-versus-host to host-versus-graft clonal ratios in their allografts. Early post-transplant falls in HvG clones accompanied the peak levels of circulating GvH clones. Researchers found GvH clones in recipient marrow, and some showed up first in ileum or blood.

Note on this clone: Its antigen is undetermined.

The method was immunoSEQ multiplex PCR; TCRdb's version includes in-frame clones alone and lacks a portion of them. Of over 65,000 clones listed, about 91% are singletons. Germline assignment: CDR1 SNHLY and CDR2 FYNNEI. The CDR3 is 12 residues long. The V gene lost 6 bases and the J gene lost 4 bases, with 8 bases spanning the gap. The TCR originated in a human donor who was the organ donor for an intestinal transplant. The genes are TRBV2 and TRBJ2-3, with D possibly being TRBD1 (6 bases). The sample in question was unstimulated CD8+ T cells sorted from spleen or lymph node cells, obtained before transplant. DNA of the CDR3: TGTGCCAGCAGACAGGGCCCAGATACGCAGTATTTT. Encoded protein: CASRQGPDTQYF. Using reference TRBV2 and TRBJ2-3 for the parts outside the CDR3, the full variable domain is EPEVTQTPSHQVTQMGQEVILRCVPISNHLYFYWYRQILGQKVEFLVSFYNNEISEKSEIFDDQFSVERPDGSNFTLKIRSTKLEDSAMYFCASRQGPDTQYFGPGTRLTVL.